Below, 10 T cell receptor beta chains from the same sample are listed, as sequenced in a study of cytomegalovirus exposure and HLA in healthy donors (dated by TCRdb to 2015 to 2018). The library was made by the immunoSEQ multiplex PCR assay. As stored in TCRdb, this immuneACCESS dataset retains in-frame rearrangements with V and J assigned. A fraction of the clones does not appear; measured against another copy, unresolved V genes explain less than half of the discrepancy, and the remainder lacks a known reason. In all, the sample holds some 270,000 clones, and about 86% of those were seen once. The ten largest clones add up to around 1% of the sample. Material: PBMCs. Receptors were obtained from a woman aged 18-29 years in good health and CMV-seronegative.

This chain joins TRBV30 and TRBJ2-5; 7 nucleotides match TRBD2. This CDR3 contains 13 residues. Losses at the gene ends were 1 base for V and 2 bases for J; bases not matched to a gene: 1. Germline V gene sequence: CDR1 GTSNPN, CDR2 SVGIG (reference sequence). CDR3: CAWSAGLQETQYF. As DNA, the CDR3 is TGTGCCTGGAGTGCGGGACTACAAGAGACCCAGTACTTC.

This clone was detected only a few times. The V and J genes are TRBV29-1 and TRBJ1-2; 10 nucleotides agree with TRBD1. Per germline, CDR1 SQVTM and CDR2 ANQGSEA. Losses at the gene ends were 6 bases for V and 4 bases for J; bases not matched to a gene: 2. The length of the CDR3 is 12 residues. In DNA form, the CDR3 reads TGCAGCGTGGACAGGGGGGGCTATGGCTACACCTTC. This gives the protein CSVDRGGYGYTF.

The V call is TRBV27, the J call TRBJ1-5; weak D call: TRBD1 (5 bases). This CDR3 region has 16 residues. Trimming removed 5 bases at V and 2 bases at J, with 16 bases between. Germline-derived CDR1 and CDR2 are MNHEY and SMNVEV (reference sequence). Here the CDR3 DNA reads TGTGCCAGCAGTCTAATCCCAGGGAGGGGCAATCAGCCCCAGCATTTT. This translates into CASSLIPGRGNQPQHF.

V usage is TRBV9 and J usage is TRBJ1-5; possible D gene TRBD1, 5 bases. This CDR3 has 14 residues. Germline V gene data show CDR1 as SGDLS and CDR2 as YYNGEE. The V end lost 3 bases, the J end lost 9 bases, and 16 bases lay between the germline ends. This CDR3 is CASSDGTDIRPQHF. The CDR3 DNA reads as TGTGCCAGCAGCGATGGGACTGATATCAGGCCCCAGCATTTT. The entire variable domain, with the rest obtained from reference TRBV9 and TRBJ1-5, is as follows: DSGVTQTPKHLITATGQRVTLRCSPRSGDLSVYWYQQSLDQGLQFLIQYYNGEERAKGNILERFSAQQFPDLHSELNLSSLELGDSALYFCASSDGTDIRPQHFGDGTRLSIL.

This chain joins TRBV28 and TRBJ1-2; D is unclear. Germline CDR1 and CDR2: MDHEN and SYDVKM. V was pared by 7 bases and J by 4 bases, with 13 bases between. This CDR3 comprises 13 residues. CDR3 amino acids: CASTLGGGYGYTF. For the CDR3, the DNA is TGTGCCAGCACCTTGGGAGGAGGCTATGGCTACACCTTC.

The chain employs TRBV28 and TRBJ2-2; D gene uncertain. The CDR3 has 15 amino acids. Germline lookup yields CDR1 MDHEN and CDR2 SYDVKM. The V gene lost 8 bases and the J gene lost 2 bases, with 15 bases spanning the gap. CDR3: CASALPSPNTGELFF. The CDR3 DNA is TGTGCCAGCGCCCTACCATCTCCTAACACCGGGGAGCTGTTTTTT. Filled out from reference TRBV28 and TRBJ2-2, the complete variable domain reads DVKVTQSSRYLVKRTGEKVFLECVQDMDHENMFWYRQDPGLGLRLIYFSYDVKMKEKGDIPEGYSVSREKKERFSLILESASTNQTSMYLCASALPSPNTGELFFGEGSRLTVL.

The chain is built from TRBV5-1 and TRBJ2-2; the D is unclear. The CDR3 covers 13 residues. V lost 3 bases, J lost 4 bases, and 7 bases lay in between. Germline V CDR1 and CDR2: SGHRS, YFSETQ. This chain's CDR3 is CASSSDTTGELFF. The DNA of the CDR3 is TGCGCCAGCAGCTCAGACACCACCGGGGAGCTGTTTTTT.

This clone has just one count. This CDR3 reads CASSQAGQRSGNQPQHF. The CDR3 DNA follows: TGCGCCAGCAGCCAAGCAGGACAGAGATCTGGCAATCAGCCCCAGCATTTT. J is TRBJ1-5 and V is TRBV4-1; perhaps TRBD1 as D (6 bases). Trimming shortened V by 1 base and J by 2 bases, and 15 bases separated the two germline ends. This CDR3 region has 17 residues. The germline V gene has CDR1 MGHRA and CDR2 YSYEKL.

The chain uses TRBV18 and TRBJ1-1; the match to TRBD1 covers 8 bases. The CDR3 is 15 residues long. Per the germline V gene, CDR1 is KGHSH and CDR2 is LQKENI. V shed 5 bases and J 3 bases; nucleotides not matched to a gene: 8. The CDR3 loop reads CASSARQGLDTEAFF. In DNA, the CDR3 is TGTGCCAGCTCAGCCCGACAGGGGCTGGACACTGAAGCTTTCTTT.

Concerning this clone itself: Other DNA sequences in the sample encode the same CDR3. V is TRBV11-2 and J is TRBJ2-7; 11 nucleotides align to TRBD2. The CDR3 spans 15 residues. The J segment lost 4 bases and the V segment lost 0 bases, leaving 2 bases of the junction unmatched. Germline V gene lookup returns CDR1 SGHAT and CDR2 FQNNGV. In nucleotides, the CDR3 is TGTGCCAGCAGCTTAGAGGGACTAGCGGTTTACGAGCAGTACTTC. Protein: CASSLEGLAVYEQYF.